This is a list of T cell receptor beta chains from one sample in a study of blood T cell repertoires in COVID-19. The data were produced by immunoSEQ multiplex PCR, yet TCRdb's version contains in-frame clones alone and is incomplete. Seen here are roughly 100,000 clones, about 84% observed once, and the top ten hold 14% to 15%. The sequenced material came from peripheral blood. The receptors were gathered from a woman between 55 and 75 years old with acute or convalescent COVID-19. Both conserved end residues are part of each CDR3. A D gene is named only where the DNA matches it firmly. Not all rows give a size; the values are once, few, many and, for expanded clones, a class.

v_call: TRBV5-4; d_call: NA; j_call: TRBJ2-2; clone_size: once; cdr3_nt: TGTGCCAGCAGTCCCATTAGCGCAGCCGGGGAGCTGTTTTTT; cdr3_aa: CASSPISAAGELFF
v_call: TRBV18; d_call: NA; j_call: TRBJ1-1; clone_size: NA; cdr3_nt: TGTGCCAGCTCACCCCAACAGGAAAGTGGCACTGAAGCTTTCTTT; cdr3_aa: CASSPQQESGTEAFF
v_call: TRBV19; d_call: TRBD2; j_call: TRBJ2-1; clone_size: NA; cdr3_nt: TGTGCCAGTAGTATAGTTAGCGGGAGAAATGAGCAGTTCTTC; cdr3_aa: CASSIVSGRNEQFF
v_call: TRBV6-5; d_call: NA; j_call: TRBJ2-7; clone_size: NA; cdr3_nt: TGTGCCAGCAGTAACAGGGTTCCCTACGAGCAGTACTTC; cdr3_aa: CASSNRVPYEQYF
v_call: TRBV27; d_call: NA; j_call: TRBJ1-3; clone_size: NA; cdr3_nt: TGTGCCAGCAGTTGGACAGTGGCGTCGAGAAACACCATATATTTT; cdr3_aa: CASSWTVASRNTIYF
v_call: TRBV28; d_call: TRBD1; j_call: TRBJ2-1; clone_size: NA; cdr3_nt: TGTGCCAGCAGTTCCAACAGGGGGAACTCCTACAATGAGCAGTTCTTC; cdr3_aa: CASSSNRGNSYNEQFF
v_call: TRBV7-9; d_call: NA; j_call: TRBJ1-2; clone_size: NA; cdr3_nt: TGTGCCAGCAGCTTGTCGGTCGTGCGGGGCGGCTACACCTTC; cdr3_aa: CASSLSVVRGGYTF
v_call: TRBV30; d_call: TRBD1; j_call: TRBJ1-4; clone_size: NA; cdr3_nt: TGTGCCTGGAGGGACAGGGCGCGGGAAAAACTGTTTTTT; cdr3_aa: CAWRDRAREKLFF
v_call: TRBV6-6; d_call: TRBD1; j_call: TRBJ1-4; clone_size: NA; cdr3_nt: TGTGCCAGCAGCTGGACAGGGAAGGATGAAAAACTGTTTTTT; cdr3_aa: CASSWTGKDEKLFF
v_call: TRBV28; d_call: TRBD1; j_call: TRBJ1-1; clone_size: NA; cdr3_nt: TGTGCCAGCAGTCCACCGACAGGGCTTGCGAACACTGAAGCTTTCTTT; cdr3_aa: CASSPPTGLANTEAFF
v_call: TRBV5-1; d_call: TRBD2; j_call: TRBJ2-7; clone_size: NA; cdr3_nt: TGCGCCAGCAGCGCGACTAGCGGGGGCTCCTACGAGCAGTACTTC; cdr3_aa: CASSATSGGSYEQYF
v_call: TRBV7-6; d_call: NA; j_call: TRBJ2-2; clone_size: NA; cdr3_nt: TGTGCCAGCAGCCCCCGGTATAGTACGAACACCGGGGAGCTGTTTTTT; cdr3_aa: CASSPRYSTNTGELFF
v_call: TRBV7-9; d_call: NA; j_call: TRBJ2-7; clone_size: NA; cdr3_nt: TGTGCCAGCAGCTTGCAGGGCCTATCCTACGAGCAGTACTTC; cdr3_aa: CASSLQGLSYEQYF
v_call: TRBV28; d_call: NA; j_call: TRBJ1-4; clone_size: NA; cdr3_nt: TGTGCCAGCACCCTTAGGCGGGATGAAAAACTGTTTTTT; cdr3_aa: CASTLRRDEKLFF
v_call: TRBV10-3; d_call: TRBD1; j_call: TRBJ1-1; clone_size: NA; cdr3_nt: TGTGCCATCAGATTACAGGGGGAGGCTTTCTTT; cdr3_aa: CAIRLQGEAFF
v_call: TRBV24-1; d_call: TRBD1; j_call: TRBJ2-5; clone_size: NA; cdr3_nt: TGTGCCACCAGTGATCCCGGGACAGATACTCAAGAGACCCAGTACTTC; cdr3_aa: CATSDPGTDTQETQYF
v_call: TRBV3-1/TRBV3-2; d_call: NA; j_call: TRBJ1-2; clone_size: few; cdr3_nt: TGTGCCAGCAGCCAGAGGGGGACAGGCTACACCTTC; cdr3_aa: CASSQRGTGYTF
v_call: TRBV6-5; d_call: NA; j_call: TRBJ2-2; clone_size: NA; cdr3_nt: TGTGCCAGCACATGGACAGGGAGGGGTACCGGGGAGCTGTTTTTT; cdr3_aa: CASTWTGRGTGELFF
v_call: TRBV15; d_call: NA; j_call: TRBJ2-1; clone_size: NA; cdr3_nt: TGTGCCACCAGCAGCGCGGGAGGGGACAGGGGAGAGCAGTTCTTC; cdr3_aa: CATSSAGGDRGEQFF